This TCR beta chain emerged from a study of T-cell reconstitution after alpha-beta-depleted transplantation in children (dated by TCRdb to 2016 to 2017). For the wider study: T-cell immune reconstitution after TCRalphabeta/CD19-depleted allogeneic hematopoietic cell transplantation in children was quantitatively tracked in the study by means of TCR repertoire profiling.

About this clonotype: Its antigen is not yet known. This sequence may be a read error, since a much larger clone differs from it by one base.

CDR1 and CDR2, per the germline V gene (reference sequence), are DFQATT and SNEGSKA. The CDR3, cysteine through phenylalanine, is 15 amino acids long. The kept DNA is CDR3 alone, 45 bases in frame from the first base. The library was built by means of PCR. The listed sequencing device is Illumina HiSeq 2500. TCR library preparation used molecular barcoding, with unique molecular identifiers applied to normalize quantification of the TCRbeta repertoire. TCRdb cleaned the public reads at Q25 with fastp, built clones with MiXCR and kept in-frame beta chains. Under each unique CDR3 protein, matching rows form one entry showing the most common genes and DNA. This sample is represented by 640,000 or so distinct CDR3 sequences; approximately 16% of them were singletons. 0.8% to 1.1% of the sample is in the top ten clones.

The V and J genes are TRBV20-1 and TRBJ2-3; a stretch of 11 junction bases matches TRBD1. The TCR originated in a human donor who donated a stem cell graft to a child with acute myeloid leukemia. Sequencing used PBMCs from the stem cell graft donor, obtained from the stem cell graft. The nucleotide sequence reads TGCAGTGCCCTTGGACAGGGGGCTAGCACAGATATGCAGTATTTT. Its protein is CSALGQGASTDMQYF.